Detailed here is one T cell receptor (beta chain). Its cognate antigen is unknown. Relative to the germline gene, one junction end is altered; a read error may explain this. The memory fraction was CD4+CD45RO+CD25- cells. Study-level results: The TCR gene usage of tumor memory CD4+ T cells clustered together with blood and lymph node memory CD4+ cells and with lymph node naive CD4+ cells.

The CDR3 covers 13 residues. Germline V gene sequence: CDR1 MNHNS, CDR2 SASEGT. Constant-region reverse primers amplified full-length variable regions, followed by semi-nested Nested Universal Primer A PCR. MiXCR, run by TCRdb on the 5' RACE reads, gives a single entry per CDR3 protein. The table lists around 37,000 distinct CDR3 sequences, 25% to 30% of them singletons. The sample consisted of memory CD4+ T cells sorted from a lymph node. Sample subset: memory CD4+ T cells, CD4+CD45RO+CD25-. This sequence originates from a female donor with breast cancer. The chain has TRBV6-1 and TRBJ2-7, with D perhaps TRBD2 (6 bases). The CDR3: CASNPGDFYKQYF. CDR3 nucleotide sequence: TGTGCCAGCAACCCGGGGGACTTCTACAAGCAGTACTTC.